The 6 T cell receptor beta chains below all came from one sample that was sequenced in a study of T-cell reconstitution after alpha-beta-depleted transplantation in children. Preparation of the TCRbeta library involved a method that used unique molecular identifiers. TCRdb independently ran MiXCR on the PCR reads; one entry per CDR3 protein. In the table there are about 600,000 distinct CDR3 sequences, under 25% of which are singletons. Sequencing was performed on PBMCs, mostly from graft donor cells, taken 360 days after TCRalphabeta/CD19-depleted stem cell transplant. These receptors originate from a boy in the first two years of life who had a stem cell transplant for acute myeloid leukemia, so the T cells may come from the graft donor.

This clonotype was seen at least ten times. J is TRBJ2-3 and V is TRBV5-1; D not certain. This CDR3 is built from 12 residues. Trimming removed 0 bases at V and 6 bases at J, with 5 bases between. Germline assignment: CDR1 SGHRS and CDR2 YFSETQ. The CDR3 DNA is TGCGCCAGCAGCTTGGCCTTTGATACGCAGTATTTT. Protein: CASSLAFDTQYF.

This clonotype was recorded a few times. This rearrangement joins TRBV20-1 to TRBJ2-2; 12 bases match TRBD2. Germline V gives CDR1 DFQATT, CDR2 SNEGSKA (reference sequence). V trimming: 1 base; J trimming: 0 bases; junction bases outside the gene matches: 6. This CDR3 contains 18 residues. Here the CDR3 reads CSARAASGGGTNTGELFF. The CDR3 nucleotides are TGCAGTGCTAGAGCCGCTAGCGGGGGGGGCACGAACACCGGGGAGCTGTTTTTT.

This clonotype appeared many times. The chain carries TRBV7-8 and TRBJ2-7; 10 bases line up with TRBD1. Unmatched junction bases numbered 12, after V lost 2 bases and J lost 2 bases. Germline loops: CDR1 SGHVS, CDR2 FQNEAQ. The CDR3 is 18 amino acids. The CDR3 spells CASSLFGQGVIGPYEQYV. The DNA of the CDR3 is TGTGCCAGCAGCTTATTCGGACAGGGGGTGATCGGCCCCTACGAGCAGTACGTC.

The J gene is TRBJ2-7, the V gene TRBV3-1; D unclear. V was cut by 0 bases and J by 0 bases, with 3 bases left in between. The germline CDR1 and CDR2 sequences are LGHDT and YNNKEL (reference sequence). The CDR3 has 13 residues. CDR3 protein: CASSQEISYEQYV. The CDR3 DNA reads TGTGCCAGCAGCCAAGAGATCTCCTACGAGCAGTACGTC.

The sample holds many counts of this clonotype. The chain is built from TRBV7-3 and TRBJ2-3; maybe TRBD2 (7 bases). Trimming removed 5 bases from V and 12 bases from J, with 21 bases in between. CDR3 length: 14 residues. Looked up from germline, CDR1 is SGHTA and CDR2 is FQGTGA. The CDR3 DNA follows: TGTGCCAGCAGCCCTTGGGGATGGGGGGGGCGACAGTATTTT. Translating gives CASSPWGWGGRQYF.

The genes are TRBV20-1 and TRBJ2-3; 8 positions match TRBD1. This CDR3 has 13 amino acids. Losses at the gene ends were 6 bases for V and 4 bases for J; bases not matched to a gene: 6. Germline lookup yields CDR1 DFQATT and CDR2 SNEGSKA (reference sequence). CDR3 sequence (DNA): TGCAGTGCGGGACAGGTTGTTCCAGATACGCAGTATTTT. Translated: CSAGQVVPDTQYF.